This T cell receptor beta chain was identified during a study of T cell responses to AZD1222 COVID-19 vaccine. Data came from immunoSEQ multiplex PCR; TCRdb stores just in-frame clones and leaves some out. The table lists around 44,000 clones, 65% to 90% of them singletons. The CDR3 sequence is 16 residues long. From germline, CDR1 is MDHEN and CDR2 SYDVKM. V lost 3 bases, J lost 13 bases, and 27 bases lay in between. This chain uses TRBV28 with TRBJ1-1, with D tentatively TRBD1 (6 bases). This receptor was identified in an adult who received the AZD1222 COVID-19 vaccine. The sequences come from peripheral blood, collected 28 days after the second AZD1222 dose. CDR3 coding DNA: TGTGCCAGCAGTTTCCGGGGAATGGTCTGGGGGGCTAGGGGTTTCTTT. Its protein is CASSFRGMVWGARGFF.